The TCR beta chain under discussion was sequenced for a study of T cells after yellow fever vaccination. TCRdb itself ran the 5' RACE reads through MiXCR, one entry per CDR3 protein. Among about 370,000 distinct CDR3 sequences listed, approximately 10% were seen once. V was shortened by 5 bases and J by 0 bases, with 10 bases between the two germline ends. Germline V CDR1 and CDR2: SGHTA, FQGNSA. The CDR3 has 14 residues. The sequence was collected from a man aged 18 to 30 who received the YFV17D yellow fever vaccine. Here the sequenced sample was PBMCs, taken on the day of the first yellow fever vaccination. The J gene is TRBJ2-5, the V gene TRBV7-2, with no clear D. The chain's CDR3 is CASSPQAHQETQYF. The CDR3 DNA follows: TGTGCCAGCAGCCCCCAAGCGCACCAAGAGACCCAGTACTTC.